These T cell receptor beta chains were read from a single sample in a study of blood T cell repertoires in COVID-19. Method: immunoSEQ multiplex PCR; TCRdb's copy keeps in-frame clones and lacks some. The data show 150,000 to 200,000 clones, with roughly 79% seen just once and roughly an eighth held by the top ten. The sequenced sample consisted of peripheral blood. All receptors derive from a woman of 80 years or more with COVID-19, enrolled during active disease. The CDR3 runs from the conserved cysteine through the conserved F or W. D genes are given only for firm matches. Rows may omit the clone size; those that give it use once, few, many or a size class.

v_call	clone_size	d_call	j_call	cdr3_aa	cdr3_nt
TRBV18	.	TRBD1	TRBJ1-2	CASSMDRGVTNGYTF	TGTGCCAGCTCAATGGACAGGGGAGTAACAAATGGCTACACCTTC
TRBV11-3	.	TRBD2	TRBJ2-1	CASSLGGSGTYNEQFF	TGTGCCAGCAGCTTAGGTGGTAGCGGGACTTACAATGAGCAGTTCTTC
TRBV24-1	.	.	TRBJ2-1	CATSDLWQVYNEQFF	TGTGCCACCAGTGATTTATGGCAGGTTTACAATGAGCAGTTCTTC
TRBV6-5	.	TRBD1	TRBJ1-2	CASSRGQGAPGYTF	TGTGCCAGCAGCCGCGGACAGGGGGCGCCCGGCTACACCTTC
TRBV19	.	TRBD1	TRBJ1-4	CASSPTGGGEKLFF	TGTGCCAGTAGTCCTACAGGGGGCGGTGAAAAACTGTTTTTT
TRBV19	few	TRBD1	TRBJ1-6	CASSEGTGGLNSPLHF	TGTGCCAGTAGCGAAGGGACAGGGGGCCTGAATTCACCCCTCCACTTT
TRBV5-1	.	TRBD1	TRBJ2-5	CASSLDVGQGQETQYF	TGCGCCAGCAGCTTGGACGTAGGACAGGGCCAAGAGACCCAGTACTTC
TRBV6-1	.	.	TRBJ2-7	CASSEMEVSSYEQYF	TGTGCCAGCAGTGAAATGGAGGTCTCCTCCTACGAGCAGTACTTC
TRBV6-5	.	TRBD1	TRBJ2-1	CASSPLGQGYNEQFF	TGTGCCAGCAGCCCCCTGGGACAGGGATACAATGAGCAGTTCTTC
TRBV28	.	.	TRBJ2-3	CASSLVGGSTDTQYF	TGTGCCAGCAGTTTAGTAGGCGGATCCACAGATACGCAGTATTTT
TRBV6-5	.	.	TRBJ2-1	CASTLTLYSYNEQFF	TGTGCCAGCACCTTGACACTTTACTCCTACAATGAGCAGTTCTTC
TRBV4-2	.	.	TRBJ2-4	CASSQDRWTTLEGKNIQYF	TGTGCCAGCAGCCAAGATAGATGGACCACGCTTGAGGGCAAAAACATTCAGTACTTC
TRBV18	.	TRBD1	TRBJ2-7	CASSLGQGNTYEQYF	TGTGCCAGCTCACTTGGACAGGGGAATACCTACGAGCAGTACTTC
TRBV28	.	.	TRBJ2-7	CASTSIGQTYEQYF	TGTGCCAGCACCTCCATCGGACAGACCTACGAGCAGTACTTC
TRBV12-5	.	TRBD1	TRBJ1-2	CASGRDRYGYTF	TGTGCTAGTGGGCGGGACAGGTATGGCTACACCTTC
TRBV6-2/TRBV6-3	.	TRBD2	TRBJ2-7	CASSYTGGGPSYEQYF	TGTGCCAGCAGTTACACGGGGGGAGGACCTTCCTACGAGCAGTACTTC
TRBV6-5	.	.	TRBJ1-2	CASRPQQGGGYTF	TGTGCCAGCAGACCTCAGCAGGGAGGAGGCTACACCTTC
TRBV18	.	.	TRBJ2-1	CASSPALARDNEQFF	TGTGCCAGCTCACCAGCGCTAGCTAGGGACAATGAGCAGTTCTTC
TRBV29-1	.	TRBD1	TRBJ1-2	CSVDSGQVNYGYTF	TGCAGCGTCGATTCCGGACAGGTCAACTATGGCTACACCTTC
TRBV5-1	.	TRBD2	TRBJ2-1	CASSLSGLEYNEQFF	TGCGCCAGCAGCTTATCGGGACTAGAGTACAATGAGCAGTTCTTC
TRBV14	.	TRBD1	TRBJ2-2	CASSPWTGPTGELFF	TGTGCCAGCAGCCCCTGGACAGGGCCCACCGGGGAGCTGTTTTTT
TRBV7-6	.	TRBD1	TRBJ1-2	CASSIQGASYGYTF	TGTGCCAGCAGCATACAGGGGGCTAGCTATGGCTACACCTTC
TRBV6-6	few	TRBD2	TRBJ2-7	CASSYASGSGYEQYF	TGTGCCAGCAGTTACGCTAGCGGGAGTGGGTACGAGCAGTACTTC
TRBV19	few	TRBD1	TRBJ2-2	CASSTGQGINTGELFF	TGTGCCAGTAGTACAGGACAGGGGATAAACACCGGGGAGCTGTTTTTT
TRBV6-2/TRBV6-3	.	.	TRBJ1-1	CASSERDRLNTEAFF	TGTGCCAGCAGTGAGAGAGACAGGCTGAACACTGAAGCTTTCTTT
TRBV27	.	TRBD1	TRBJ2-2	CASSLVPGGSTGELFF	TGTGCCAGCAGTTTAGTTCCAGGGGGCAGCACCGGGGAGCTGTTTTTT